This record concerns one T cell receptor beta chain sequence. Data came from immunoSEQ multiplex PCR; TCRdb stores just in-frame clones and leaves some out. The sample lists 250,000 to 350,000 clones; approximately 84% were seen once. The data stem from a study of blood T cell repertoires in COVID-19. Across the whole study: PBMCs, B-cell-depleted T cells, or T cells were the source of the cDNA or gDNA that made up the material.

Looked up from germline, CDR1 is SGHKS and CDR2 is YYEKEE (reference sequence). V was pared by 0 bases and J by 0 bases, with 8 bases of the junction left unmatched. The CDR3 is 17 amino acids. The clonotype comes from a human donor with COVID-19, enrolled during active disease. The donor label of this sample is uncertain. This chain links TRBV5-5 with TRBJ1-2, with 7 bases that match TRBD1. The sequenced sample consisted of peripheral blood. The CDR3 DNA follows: TGTGCCAGCAGCTTGGACAGGGGCATCAAATCTAACTATGGCTACACCTTC. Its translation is CASSLDRGIKSNYGYTF.